These T cell receptor beta chains were read from a single sample in a study of blood T cell repertoires in COVID-19. Assay used: immunoSEQ multiplex PCR; TCRdb lists only in-frame clones, some missing. The table lists 390,000 or so clones, 75% to 90% of them singletons. The sample was PBMCs or T cells enriched from blood (not recorded which). These receptor sequences come from a man aged 18 to 29 who had recovered from COVID-19. CDR3s include the opening cysteine and the closing phenylalanine or tryptophan. A D gene is named only where the DNA matches it firmly. Clone sizes are given selectively: once, few, many, or a class where the clone is expanded.

cdr3_aa cdr3_nt cdr3_length d_call clone_size j_call v_call
CASSLGEVDTQYF TGCGCCAGCAGCTTGGGGGAGGTAGATACGCAGTATTTT 13 . . TRBJ2-3 TRBV5-1
CASSVEGFTRTEAFF TGTGCCAGCAGCGTAGAAGGTTTTACCAGGACTGAAGCTTTCTTT 15 . . TRBJ1-1 TRBV9
CASSLAGGRFGEQFF TGTGCCAGCAGCTTAGCCGGCGGGAGGTTTGGTGAGCAGTTCTTC 15 TRBD2 . TRBJ2-1 TRBV11-3
CASSLDRARDTIYF TGCGCCAGCAGCTTGGACAGGGCCCGGGACACCATATATTTT 14 . . TRBJ1-3 TRBV5-1
CASSEYRTINNEQFF TGTGCCAGCAGTGAATACCGGACAATCAACAATGAGCAGTTCTTC 15 . . TRBJ2-1 TRBV25-1
CASSDWGGAKGNEQFF TGTGCCAGCAGTGACTGGGGGGGAGCGAAGGGGAATGAGCAGTTCTTC 16 TRBD2 . TRBJ2-1 TRBV6-4
CASSVSNSLAYEQYF TGTGCCAGCAGCGTAAGCAACAGCTTGGCCTACGAGCAGTACTTC 15 . once TRBJ2-7 TRBV9
CASITGQITGELFF TGTGCCAGCATTACGGGACAGATCACCGGGGAGCTGTTTTTT 14 TRBD1 . TRBJ2-2 TRBV28
CASTQGLNTEAFF TGTGCCAGCACTCAGGGGCTGAACACTGAAGCTTTCTTT 13 . . TRBJ1-1 TRBV18
CASSLSSSGGTDTQYF TGTGCCAGCAGTTTATCCTCCAGCGGAGGCACAGATACGCAGTATTTT 16 . . TRBJ2-3 TRBV27
CASSSRERAYNEQFF TGTGCCAGCAGTTCTCGGGAGAGGGCCTACAATGAGCAGTTCTTC 15 . . TRBJ2-1 TRBV6-5
CASSIRTSGGADGEQFF TGTGCCAGCAGTATAAGGACTAGCGGGGGGGCAGACGGTGAGCAGTTCTTC 17 TRBD2 . TRBJ2-1 TRBV7-6
CASSKVVTGRGETQYF TGTGCCAGCAGCAAAGTTGTAACCGGGCGGGGGGAGACCCAGTACTTC 16 . . TRBJ2-5 TRBV21-1
CASSPGDYNSPLHF TGTGCCAGCAGCCCGGGAGATTATAATTCACCCCTCCACTTT 14 . . TRBJ1-6 TRBV3-1/TRBV3-2
CASTLGGGREETQYF TGCGCCAGCACCCTGGGGGGAGGGAGAGAAGAGACCCAGTACTTC 15 TRBD2 . TRBJ2-5 TRBV5-1
CASSPKRGLSNTGELFF TGTGCCAGCAGCCCGAAGAGGGGACTCTCGAACACCGGGGAGCTGTTTTTT 17 . . TRBJ2-2 TRBV7-3
CASSIGRKVLGEQFF TGTGCCAGTAGTATAGGGAGGAAAGTCCTGGGTGAGCAGTTCTTC 15 . few TRBJ2-1 TRBV19
CATAGGNNYEQYF TGTGCCACCGCAGGGGGGAATAACTACGAGCAGTACTTC 13 . . TRBJ2-7 TRBV15
CASSLKAGGQPQHF TGTGCCAGCAGCCTAAAGGCAGGAGGTCAGCCCCAGCATTTT 14 . once TRBJ1-5 TRBV16
CASSPPSGYEQYF TGTGCCAGCAGCCCCCCCTCCGGCTACGAGCAGTACTTC 13 . . TRBJ2-7 TRBV3-1/TRBV3-2
CASSPTGGTEAFF TGTGCCAGCTCACCAACAGGGGGAACTGAAGCTTTCTTT 13 TRBD1 . TRBJ1-1 TRBV18
CASSLVSSGTEAFF TGCGCCAGCAGCTTGGTTTCGTCGGGAACTGAAGCTTTCTTT 14 . once TRBJ1-1 TRBV5-1
CASSEATAFYTF TGTGCCAGCAGTGAAGCGACAGCCTTCTACACCTTC 12 . . TRBJ1-2 TRBV6-1
CASSLFGTGEKLFF TGTGCCAGCAGCCTTTTCGGGACAGGCGAAAAACTGTTTTTT 14 TRBD1 . TRBJ1-4 TRBV6-5
CASSPWGQGYSSGGNTIYF TGCGCCAGCAGCCCATGGGGACAGGGCTACTCTTCGGGCGGAAACACCATATATTTT 19 TRBD1 . TRBJ1-3 TRBV5-1
CASSQEGGLAIYNEQFF TGTGCCAGCAGCCAAGAGGGGGGACTAGCGATCTACAATGAGCAGTTCTTC 17 TRBD2 few TRBJ2-1 TRBV4-2
CASSKVMGLIPLNTIYF TGTGCCAGCAGCAAAGTAATGGGCCTCATCCCGCTTAACACCATATATTTT 17 . . TRBJ1-3 TRBV21-1